This TCR beta chain was sequenced during a study of cytomegalovirus exposure and HLA in healthy donors. Study-level background: As released early, the data held about 85 million unique TCRs from HLA-typed donors.

The PCR made use of 60 Vbeta and 13 Jbeta primers. TCRdb keeps only in-frame clones here, not all; method: immunoSEQ multiplex PCR. The repertoire includes more than 85,000 clones, approximately 64% of them detected once, and about 4.5% sits in the top ten. This CDR3 is built from 13 residues. Trimming left V 4 bases short and J 5 bases short, with 9 bases between. From germline, CDR1 is MNHEY and CDR2 SVGAGI. Study results and caveats: The later analysis indicated that the majority of CMV-associated TCR beta chains appeared HLA-restricted. Researchers had no immune exposure information except CMV serostatus available.

On this clone itself: The antigen is undetermined.

The sequencing input was PBMCs. This TCR came from a human donor in good health. This rearrangement joins TRBV6-5 to TRBJ2-1, with TRBD2 as a possible D gene (5 bases). The CDR3 sequence: CASSWTPNNEQFF. In DNA, the CDR3 is TGTGCCAGCAGTTGGACTCCGAACAATGAGCAGTTCTTC.